The entry below gives a single TCR beta chain sequence along with its context. Ten or more counts support this clonotype. Its cognate antigen has yet to be identified. No much larger clonotype is one base removed from it; base qualities were not supplied. These data are taken from a study of regulatory T cells in long-lasting Graves disease (dated by TCRdb to the early 2020s). Regarding the complete study: Persistent Graves' disease was defined as persistently positive TSH receptor autoantibodies together with antithyroid drug treatment for over 5 years. This study used TCR sequencing and RNA sequencing of peripheral blood to compare persistent Graves' disease patients against newly diagnosed Graves' disease patients. The study took place in China and was registered as a clinical trial. TCR sequencing covered some 13 persistent and 20 newly diagnosed Graves' disease patients, 33 samples in total. Antithyroid drugs had been taken for 10 to 13 years on average by persistent Graves' disease patients in the clinical cohort.

Interpreted using the paper, the time point label stands for: persistent/refractory GD, antithyroid drugs over 5 years with positive TRAb. RNA was extracted from PBMCs in TRIzol for both TCR sequencing and RNA sequencing. The diagnosis of Graves' disease followed American Thyroid Association guidelines. The patients came from an endocrinology department in Xi'an, China. Each patient gave about 10 milliliters of peripheral blood, collected in an EDTA anticoagulant tube. PBMCs were isolated by Ficoll Paque Plus density gradient separation without further T cell sorting. An Agilent 2100 Bioanalyzer and agarose gel were used to assess RNA quality, and a NanoDrop 2000 was used to measure RNA concentration. General conclusions and limits of the study: Compared with newly diagnosed patients, patients with persistent Graves' disease had lower TCR Shannon entropy and fewer highly expanded clones, which suggests clonal expansion. As a limitation, the authors acknowledged that the small sample size may reduce accuracy. TRBV28, TRBJ1-2 and TRBJ2-5 were preferentially used in persistent disease, while TRBV20-1 and TRBJ2-1 were favored in newly diagnosed disease. Only the TCR beta chain was sequenced and analyzed. Because the primary lesion, thyroid tissue, could not be accessed, the study looked at peripheral blood alone. A larger number of public clonotypes was shared among persistent patients (more than 2,500) than among newly diagnosed patients (roughly 980).

To prepare the library, multiplex PCR was applied. The run used an Illumina HiSeq 4000. iRepertoire HTBI primers and Arm-PCR amplification of CDR3 regions were used to construct TCR beta libraries. PCR products were gel purified before sequencing. The authors' pipeline ran thus. Gene usage analysis of CDR3 amino acid clonotypes used the 55 to 80 TRBV and around 13 TRBJ segments found across samples. COPE and FqMerger were used to merge filtered high-quality paired reads into contigs. BLAST was used to align contigs to the IMGT TRBV, TRBD and TRBJ reference genes, and CDR3 was defined following IMGT. Any clonotype with a frequency above 0.1% was counted as a highly expanded clone. Shannon entropy was used to measure repertoire diversity, and the Gini coefficient was used to measure V-J evenness. Public clonotypes were defined as clonotypes shared by more than one individual. The public reads were quality trimmed at Q25 with fastp and then assembled into clones with MiXCR by TCRdb, keeping productive beta chains. Identical CDR3 proteins give one entry, which carries the most common genes and DNA. TCRdb, not the authors, supplied the V and J calls. The sample yields 300,000 to 500,000 distinct CDR3 sequences; less than 25% were counted once. The top ten clones comprise more than 20% of the sample.

Deletion took 6 bases off V and 3 bases off J, with a span of 11 bases between the germline ends. The cysteine opens and the phenylalanine closes a CDR3 of 13 amino acids. The only DNA kept is the CDR3, 39 bases in frame from the first base. The chain links TRBV12-3 or TRBV12-4 with TRBJ1-2, with the D gene not clear enough to name. The sample here was peripheral blood mononuclear cells (PBMCs), taken when the disease was refractory, from a patient treated with antithyroid drugs. This sequence originates from a female donor with Graves disease. The DNA sequence follows: TGTGCCAGCAGCCGACCCGTGGACTATGGCTACACCTTC. It translates as CASSRPVDYGYTF.